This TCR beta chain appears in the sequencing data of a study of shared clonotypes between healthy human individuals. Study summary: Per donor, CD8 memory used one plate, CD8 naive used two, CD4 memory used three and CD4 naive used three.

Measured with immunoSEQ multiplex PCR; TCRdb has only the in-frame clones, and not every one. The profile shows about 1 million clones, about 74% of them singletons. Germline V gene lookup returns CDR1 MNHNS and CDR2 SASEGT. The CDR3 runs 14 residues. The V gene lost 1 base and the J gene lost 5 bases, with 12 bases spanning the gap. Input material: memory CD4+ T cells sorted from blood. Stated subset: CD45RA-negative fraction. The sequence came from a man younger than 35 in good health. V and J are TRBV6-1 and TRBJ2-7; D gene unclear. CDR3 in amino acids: CASSEVTGPDEQYF. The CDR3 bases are TGTGCCAGCAGTGAAGTTACGGGTCCCGACGAGCAGTACTTC.